The rows below give T cell receptor beta chains drawn from one sample of a study of blood T cell repertoires in COVID-19. The method was immunoSEQ multiplex PCR; TCRdb's version includes in-frame clones alone and lacks a portion of them. The sample carries 350,000 to 500,000 clones, approximately 91% recorded once. Sequencing used PBMCs or T cells enriched from blood (not recorded which). The origin of the receptors is a woman between 18 and 29 years old who had been exposed to COVID-19. The CDR3 runs from the conserved cysteine through the conserved F or W. D genes are given only for firm matches. Clone size is given for some rows only: seen once, a few or many times, or a class if the clone is expanded.

clone_size j_call v_call d_call cdr3_nt cdr3_aa
few TRBJ1-4 TRBV4-3 TRBD1 TGCGCCAGCAGCCAAGCCGCCAGGGGGGCGGGCGATGAAAAACTGTTTTTT CASSQAARGAGDEKLFF
NA TRBJ2-1 TRBV19 NA TGTGCCAGTAACGAGGGTAGCGGCTACAATGAGCAGTTCTTC CASNEGSGYNEQFF
NA TRBJ2-2 TRBV19 TRBD2 TGTGCCAGTAGTATGGCTAGCGGGGCGAACACCGGGGAGCTGTTTTTT CASSMASGANTGELFF
NA TRBJ2-7 TRBV18 TRBD2 TGTGCCAGCTCACCAAGGCTAGCGGGAGCGGCCTACGAGCAGTACTTC CASSPRLAGAAYEQYF
NA TRBJ2-7 TRBV7-2 NA TGTGCCAGCAGCTTAGAAGGGGGTTCCTACGAGCAGTACTTC CASSLEGGSYEQYF
NA TRBJ2-5 TRBV5-1 TRBD2 TGCGCCAGCAGCTTGGCGGGGGGGGATCAAGAGACCCAGTACTTC CASSLAGGDQETQYF
NA TRBJ2-7 TRBV9 NA TGTGCCAGCAGCGTAGCTCCGACATCGTCCTACGAGCAGTACTTC CASSVAPTSSYEQYF
NA TRBJ1-2 TRBV29-1 TRBD1 TGCAGCCTTTTAGCCGGGACAGCGCCTTCTGATGGCTACACCTTC CSLLAGTAPSDGYTF
few TRBJ2-1 TRBV24-1 NA TGTGCCACCAGTAACTCGGGAAAATCTTACAATGAGCAGTTCTTC CATSNSGKSYNEQFF
NA TRBJ2-4 TRBV6-2/TRBV6-3 NA TGTGCCAGCAGTAGGGAGCTCCTAGCCAAAAACATTCAGTACTTC CASSRELLAKNIQYF
NA TRBJ2-5 TRBV6-5 NA TGTGCCAGCAGTTCCCAGACTCCCCAAGAGACCCAGTACTTC CASSSQTPQETQYF
few TRBJ1-2 TRBV9 NA TGTGCCAGCAGCGTAGAAACAGGGCTGCCCCTCTATGGCTACACCTTC CASSVETGLPLYGYTF
NA TRBJ1-2 TRBV9 TRBD1 TGTGCCAGCAGACCTACAGGGGGCTATGGCTACACCTTC CASRPTGGYGYTF
NA TRBJ2-1 TRBV21-1 NA TGTGCCAGCAGCCCTCGTAGGTCCCGGGGACGAGTAGCGGAGAACAATGAGCAGTTCTTC CASSPRRSRGRVAENNEQFF
few TRBJ2-5 TRBV27 NA TGTGCCAGCAGTTTCACCCACACTACAGAGACCCAGTACTTC CASSFTHTTETQYF
NA TRBJ2-7 TRBV6-5 NA TGTGCCAGCAGTTACCATACTAGGTTTGCTGACGAGCAGTACTTC CASSYHTRFADEQYF
NA TRBJ1-2 TRBV5-8 TRBD1 TGTGCCAGCAGCTTGCAGGTGGAGGGGGCCTCAGTATACACCTTC CASSLQVEGASVYTF
NA TRBJ2-3 TRBV9 TRBD1 TGTGCCAGCAGCGTACAGGGGGGCACAGATACGCAGTATTTT CASSVQGGTDTQYF
NA TRBJ2-5 TRBV15 TRBD1 TGTGCCACCAGCAGAGATTTCGAGGGGGCCTTCCAAGAGACCCAGTACTTC CATSRDFEGAFQETQYF
NA TRBJ1-3 TRBV2 NA TGTGCCAGCAGTTCTCAAGGGGCCTCTGGAAACACCATATATTTT CASSSQGASGNTIYF
NA TRBJ2-7 TRBV4-2 TRBD2 TGTGCCAGCAGCCAAGAATTAAGCGGGGGGATCTACGAGCAGTACTTC CASSQELSGGIYEQYF
NA TRBJ2-1 TRBV6-5 TRBD2 TGTGCCAGCAGTTACTCCGGACTAGCCCTTCAGGGGCAGTTCTTC CASSYSGLALQGQFF
NA TRBJ2-1 TRBV5-5 NA TGTGCCAGCAGCTTGTTGGAGGTACACAATGAGCAGTTCTTC CASSLLEVHNEQFF
NA TRBJ2-4 TRBV13 NA TGTGCCAGCAGCCCCGGGGGCAAAAACATTCAGTACTTC CASSPGGKNIQYF
NA TRBJ2-3 TRBV7-2 TRBD2 TGTGCCAGCAGCTTAGTGGCTACTAGCGGGAGGATGACAGATACGCAGTATTTT CASSLVATSGRMTDTQYF
NA TRBJ1-6 TRBV6-6 NA NA CASSSSGDNSPLHF
NA TRBJ1-3 TRBV16 TRBD1 TGTGCCAGCAGGACTCAGGGGGGCTCTGGAAACACCATATATTTT CASRTQGGSGNTIYF
NA TRBJ1-6 TRBV19 TRBD1 TGTGCCAGTAGCCTAGGACAGGGAAGACCCCTCCACTTT CASSLGQGRPLHF
NA TRBJ1-1 TRBV7-2 TRBD1 TGTGCCAGCAGCTTAAGGACAGGGACACGTACTGAAGCTTTCTTT CASSLRTGTRTEAFF
NA TRBJ2-7 TRBV9 NA TGTGCCAGCAGCAGACGGGACACAGACTCCTACGAGCAGTACTTC CASSRRDTDSYEQYF
NA TRBJ2-7 TRBV29-1 NA TGCAGCGTTGGGAGTTTCGGGACTCCCACCTACGAGCAGTACTTC CSVGSFGTPTYEQYF
NA TRBJ2-7 TRBV28 NA TGTGCCAGCACCAGGGGACAAGTGGCCTACGAGCAGTACTTC CASTRGQVAYEQYF
NA TRBJ2-7 TRBV5-5 TRBD2 TGTGCCAGCAGCTTGGGATCTAGCGGGACCTTCTACGAGCAGTACTTC CASSLGSSGTFYEQYF
NA TRBJ2-5 TRBV11-2 TRBD1 TGTGCCAGCAGCTATGACAGGGATCAGTACTTC CASSYDRDQYF
NA TRBJ2-7 TRBV30 NA TGTGCCTGGAGTTTGGGAATCGGGGACGAGCAGTACTTC CAWSLGIGDEQYF
NA TRBJ2-7 TRBV7-2 TRBD1 TGTGCCAGCAGCTCCGACAGGGGGATCAACGAGCAGTACTTC CASSSDRGINEQYF
NA TRBJ2-7 TRBV5-6 NA TGTGCCAGCAGCCCAGGGACTTACGAGCAGTACTTC CASSPGTYEQYF
NA TRBJ2-7 TRBV30 NA TGTGCCTGGAAAGTGGAGAGCTCCTACGAGCAGTACTTC CAWKVESSYEQYF
once TRBJ1-2 TRBV27 TRBD1 TGTGCCAGCAGTTTAAGGGGGCGAGGCTATGGCTACACCTTC CASSLRGRGYGYTF
NA TRBJ1-4 TRBV5-1 NA TGCGCCAGCAGCTTGGGACTTAATGAAAAACTGTTTTTT CASSLGLNEKLFF
NA TRBJ1-5 TRBV18 NA TGTGCCAGCTCACCAACGGAGGGACAGCCCCAGCATTTT CASSPTEGQPQHF
NA TRBJ1-4 TRBV19 NA TGTGCCAGTAGTATGCTCGGGAATGAAAAACTGTTTTTT CASSMLGNEKLFF
NA TRBJ2-5 TRBV2 TRBD2 TGTGCCAGCAGTGACGGGGGGGCCTGGGAGACCCAGTACTTC CASSDGGAWETQYF
NA TRBJ2-1 TRBV29-1 NA TGCAGCGTTGAAGATCCGGCGGGTAAGACCTACAATGAGCAGTTCTTC CSVEDPAGKTYNEQFF
NA TRBJ2-5 TRBV9 TRBD2 TGTGCCAGCAGCGTGGGTCCTAGCGGGTACCAAGAGACCCAGTACTTC CASSVGPSGYQETQYF
NA TRBJ1-2 TRBV12-3/TRBV12-4 NA TGTGCCAGCAGTTTAGGGGCAGGCTATGGCTACACCTTC CASSLGAGYGYTF
NA TRBJ2-7 TRBV6-2/TRBV6-3 TRBD2 TGTGCCAGCAGTTACTCAGCGGGGCTGAACGAGCAGTACTTC CASSYSAGLNEQYF
NA TRBJ2-7 TRBV7-2 TRBD2 TGTGCCAGCAGCTTTAAGACTAGCGCCTACGAGCAGTACTTC CASSFKTSAYEQYF
NA TRBJ2-7 TRBV14 NA TGTGCCAGCAGCCAAGCCATCGGACTGTTAAGCTCCTACGAGCAGTACTTC CASSQAIGLLSSYEQYF
NA TRBJ2-7 TRBV4-3 NA TGCGCCAGCAGCCAAGATTGGTCAGCCTACGAGCAGTACTTC CASSQDWSAYEQYF
NA TRBJ2-1 TRBV4-2 NA TGTGCCAGCAGCCCAAATCTAAATGAGCAGTTCTTC CASSPNLNEQFF
NA TRBJ1-6 TRBV28 NA TGTGCCAGCAGGGCCGGGGGACATAATTCACCCCTCCACTTT CASRAGGHNSPLHF
NA TRBJ2-1 TRBV20-1 TRBD1 TGCAGTGCTAGTGGGGACAGTTATAGCTCCTACAATGAGCAGTTCTTC CSASGDSYSSYNEQFF
NA TRBJ2-2 TRBV11-3 TRBD1 TGTGCCAGCAGCCTAACCTCCGGGACAGGGAACACCGGGGAGCTGTTTTTT CASSLTSGTGNTGELFF
once TRBJ2-1 TRBV19 TRBD2 TGTGCCAGTAGTATCCTAGCGGGAGGGCTTGATGAGCAGTTCTTC CASSILAGGLDEQFF
NA TRBJ1-1 TRBV29-1 NA TGCAGCGTTGACTTCACGGGGAACACTGAAGCTTTCTTT CSVDFTGNTEAFF